What follows are 23 T cell receptor beta chains derived from one specimen sequenced in a study of regulatory T cells in long-lasting Graves disease. The TCR beta library used iRepertoire HTBI primers with Arm-PCR amplification of CDR3. MiXCR, run by TCRdb on the multiplex PCR reads, gives a single entry per CDR3 protein. The sample carries hundreds of thousands of distinct CDR3 sequences, 20% to 25% recorded once. Documented time point: persistent/refractory GD, antithyroid drugs over 5 years with positive TRAb. Isolated PBMC RNA provided the starting material for the TCR library. Here the sequenced sample was peripheral blood mononuclear cells (PBMCs), taken when the disease was refractory, from a patient treated with antithyroid drugs. Receptor source: a female donor with Graves disease.

This clonotype was counted once. With a much larger clone just one base away, this may be a read error. This chain joins TRBV7-9 and TRBJ2-5; D ambiguous. Trimming shortened V by 5 bases and J by 3 bases, and 7 bases separated the two germline ends. This CDR3 has 12 residues. Germline CDR1 SEHNR, CDR2 FQNEAQ (reference sequence). Here the CDR3 DNA reads TGTGCCAGCAGCCCCCACAAAGAGACCCAGTACTTC. The encoded protein is CASSPHKETQYF.

This clonotype was seen at least ten times. This chain uses TRBV6-1 with TRBJ2-5, with D uncertain. With 8 bases removed from V and 5 bases from J, the gap between germline ends came to 15 bases. CDR3 length: 13 residues. Per germline, CDR1 MNHNS and CDR2 SASEGT. CDR3 sequence reads: CASFLLDGETQYF. CDR3 coding DNA: TGTGCCAGCTTCTTACTCGACGGGGAGACCCAGTACTTC.

This clonotype has a handful of counts. V and J are TRBV7-6 and TRBJ2-2; 10 nucleotides agree with TRBD1. The CDR3 is 21 residues long. V shed 5 bases, J shed 3 bases, and the junction held 21 bases outside the gene matches. CDR1 is SGHVS and CDR2 is FNYEAQ in the germline V gene. The chain's CDR3 is CASSPTAAGTGVGWDTGELFF. The CDR3 nucleotides read TGTGCCAGCAGCCCTACAGCCGCCGGGACAGGGGTAGGATGGGACACCGGGGAGCTGTTTTTT.

This clonotype was detected many times. V gene TRBV28 combines with J gene TRBJ1-5; D might be TRBD1 (5 bases). The CDR3 is 16 residues long. Trimming stripped 4 bases from V and 2 bases from J, with 15 bases between. From germline, CDR1 is MDHEN and CDR2 SYDVKM. CDR3 nucleotide sequence: TGTGCCAGCAGTTCCCGTGTAGGGGACGGCAATCAGCCCCAGCATTTT. Translated, it gives CASSSRVGDGNQPQHF.

The table lists this clonotype with a few counts. The chain links TRBV7-9 to TRBJ2-5; D perhaps matches TRBD1 (5 bases). CDR1 and CDR2 (germline): SEHNR, FQNEAQ (reference sequence). Trimming took off 3 bases at V and 5 bases at J, with 10 bases between the two ends. CDR3 length: 13 amino acids. The CDR3 DNA follows: TGTGCCAGCAGCTTGACGGCAGGGGAGACCCAGTACTTC. Translating gives CASSLTAGETQYF.

This chain joins TRBV7-2 and TRBJ2-7; tentatively, D is TRBD1 or TRBD2 (5 bases each). From germline, CDR1 is SGHTA and CDR2 FQGNSA. V lost 3 bases, J lost 5 bases, and 17 bases lay in between. The CDR3 covers 15 residues. CDR3: CASSFRGLGTDEQYF. As DNA, the CDR3 is TGTGCCAGCAGCTTCCGGGGCCTCGGGACCGACGAGCAGTACTTC.

This clonotype was detected ten times or more. The chain links TRBV2 to TRBJ1-1; TRBD1 aligns across 7 bases. The CDR3 is made up of 13 amino acids. The trim removed 9 bases at V and 0 bases at J, leaving 4 bases unmatched. From germline, CDR1 is SNHLY and CDR2 FYNNEI. The CDR3 protein is CARGTAVNTEAFF. The DNA for the CDR3 is TGTGCCAGAGGGACAGCAGTGAACACTGAAGCTTTCTTT.

This clonotype was counted a few times. The CDR3 sequence: CASSQDLAGNNQPQHF. The CDR3 DNA is TGCGCCAGCAGCCAAGACCTCGCAGGGAACAATCAGCCCCAGCATTTT. This rearrangement joins TRBV4-3 to TRBJ1-5; D perhaps matches TRBD1 (5 bases). Germline V gene sequence: CDR1 LGHNA, CDR2 YSLEER. This CDR3 comprises 16 residues. V was clipped by 0 bases and J by 3 bases, with 12 bases between them.

Comment on this clonotype: A much larger clone sits a single nucleotide away, making a read error possible. The chain links TRBV6-9 to TRBJ2-7; D is possibly TRBD1 (6 bases). V was shortened by 3 bases and J by 2 bases, with 11 bases between the two germline ends. The CDR3 is 14 residues long. Germline-derived CDR1 and CDR2 are MNHGY and SVAAGI. This chain's CDR3 is CASSYAGETYEQYF. The CDR3, as DNA: TGTGCCAGCAGTTACGCAGGGGAGACCTACGAGCAGTACTTC.

The chain combines TRBV19 with TRBJ1-2; 9 bases are shared with TRBD1. The CDR3 contains 15 residues. V was pared by 5 bases and J by 6 bases, with 10 bases of the junction left unmatched. Looked up from germline, CDR1 is LNHDA and CDR2 is SQIVND (reference sequence). The CDR3 protein is CASSAYRGRGNGYTF. For the CDR3, the DNA is TGTGCCAGTAGTGCCTACAGGGGGCGGGGAAATGGCTACACCTTC.

This clonotype was counted between two and nine times. In DNA form, the CDR3 reads TGTGCCAGCAGCCAAGTAGGGATCACTGAAGCTTTCTTT. The encoded protein is CASSQVGITEAFF. The J gene is TRBJ1-1, the V gene TRBV3-1; D is unclear. Trimming took 1 base from V and 4 from J, leaving 7 bases between them. Germline loops: CDR1 LGHDT, CDR2 YNNKEL (reference sequence). The CDR3 loop spans 13 amino acids.

Only a few counts were recorded for this clonotype. The gene calls are TRBV9 and TRBJ1-4; TRBD1 might be the D (6 bases). The length of the CDR3 is 16 residues. Trimming removed 3 bases at V and 3 bases at J, with 15 bases between. Germline V gives CDR1 SGDLS, CDR2 YYNGEE. CDR3 nucleotides: TGTGCCAGCAGCGAGGGGGTCCTGGGGTCTAATGAAAAACTGTTTTTT. Encoded protein: CASSEGVLGSNEKLFF.

J is TRBJ2-7 and V is TRBV15, with a tentative D call TRBD1 (9 bases). Germline CDR1 is LNHNV and CDR2 is YYDKDF (reference sequence). CDR3 size: 19 residues. Trimming shortened V by 1 base and J by 6 bases, and 28 bases separated the two germline ends. This chain's CDR3 is CATSRGRTGVFGREVEQYF. The DNA for the CDR3 is TGTGCCACCAGCAGAGGGAGGACAGGGGTATTCGGGAGGGAGGTCGAGCAGTACTTC.

In this sample, this clonotype turned up many times. This sequence joins TRBV20-1 and TRBJ2-4, with 10 bases identical to TRBD1. The ends lost 3 bases at V and 5 bases at J; junction bases unmatched: 7. The CDR3 has 15 residues. Germline V lookup: CDR1 DFQATT, CDR2 SNEGSKA (reference sequence). The CDR3, as DNA: TGCAGTGCTAGGACGGACAGGGGGTTCCAAAACATTCAGTACTTC. It encodes CSARTDRGFQNIQYF.

V is TRBV20-1 and J is TRBJ2-1; 8 positions agree with TRBD2. There are 15 residues in the CDR3. After removal of 3 bases from V and 4 bases from J, the junction contained 8 bases not matched to a gene. CDR1 and CDR2 (germline): DFQATT, SNEGSKA (reference sequence). CDR3 region: CSARGAGVTYNEQFF. The CDR3 coding sequence is TGCAGTGCTAGGGGAGCGGGAGTGACGTACAATGAGCAGTTCTTC.

The chain combines TRBV30 with TRBJ2-7, with 11 bases identical to TRBD1. The ends lost 5 bases at V and 2 bases at J; junction bases unmatched: 5. This CDR3 region has 14 residues. Germline assignment: CDR1 GTSNPN and CDR2 SVGIG (reference sequence). In DNA, the CDR3 is TGTGCCTGGGCCGGACAGGGGGCCACCTACGAGCAGTACTTC. This sequence encodes CAWAGQGATYEQYF.

This clonotype showed up many times. This chain joins TRBV7-2 and TRBJ2-2; TRBD2 is a possible D gene (6 bases). Trimming stripped 1 base from V and 8 bases from J, with 14 bases between. The CDR3 is 15 amino acids. Germline CDR1 reads SGHTA; CDR2 reads FQGNSA. DNA of the CDR3: TGTGCCAGCAGCTTAGTCGGAGCGGGCTCAGGGGAGCTGTTTTTT. Residues: CASSLVGAGSGELFF.

To note about this clonotype: A much larger clone is a single base away; this may be a read error. The V call is TRBV7-9, the J call TRBJ2-5; weak D call: TRBD2 (6 bases). Germline assignment: CDR1 SEHNR and CDR2 FQNEAQ (reference sequence). With 5 bases removed from V and 4 bases from J, the gap between germline ends came to 20 bases. CDR3 length equals 16 residues. Here the CDR3 reads CASSDRDSREAETQYF. CDR3 in DNA: TGTGCCAGCAGCGACCGGGACTCTAGAGAAGCAGAGACCCAGTACTTC.

This clonotype occurred a few times. This chain links TRBV7-9 with TRBJ2-4, with 13 bases identical to TRBD2. From germline, CDR1 is SEHNR and CDR2 FQNEAQ (reference sequence). The V segment lost 5 bases and the J segment 9 bases; nucleotides outside the gene matches: 4. The CDR3 totals 14 residues. The CDR3 region has the DNA TGTGCCAGCAGCCGGACTAGCGGGAGTTCCATTCAGTACTTC. Encoded protein: CASSRTSGSSIQYF.

This clonotype appeared many times. The chain links TRBV20-1 to TRBJ2-5; TRBD2 agrees at 7 bases. The V gene's germline CDR1 is DFQATT and CDR2 SNEGSKA (reference sequence). The length of the CDR3 is 14 residues. Trimming at V came to 3 bases and at J to 1 base, leaving 5 bases not matched to a gene. The chain's CDR3 is CSASLASGQETQYF. CDR3 DNA: TGCAGTGCTAGTTTGGCTAGCGGCCAAGAGACCCAGTACTTC.

This clonotype has a count of ten or more. The chain links TRBV20-1 to TRBJ1-4, with D hard to call. Germline values: CDR1 DFQATT, CDR2 SNEGSKA (reference sequence). The CDR3 is 12 amino acids. The V end was cut by 2 bases, the J end by 8 bases, with 9 bases between. CDR3 nucleotide sequence: TGCAGTGCTAGATCCATAGTGGAAAAACTGTTTTTT. It codes for CSARSIVEKLFF.

About this clonotype: A much more abundant neighbour one base away suggests this may be a read error. The chain uses TRBV29-1 and TRBJ2-5; a weak D match, TRBD2 (5 bases). The germline V gene has CDR1 SQVTM and CDR2 ANQGSEA. This CDR3 has 13 residues. The CDR3 DNA follows: TGCAGCGTTGATCGATCATTCGGGGAGACCCGGTACTTC. Amino acids: CSVDRSFGETRYF.

This clonotype was detected ten times or more. The genes are TRBV29-1 and TRBJ1-2; perhaps TRBD1 as D (5 bases). V lost 7 bases and J 4 bases, leaving 16 bases between the germline ends. Germline loops: CDR1 SQVTM, CDR2 ANQGSEA. The CDR3 runs to 13 residues. As DNA, the CDR3 is TGCAGCGCAACGGTTGGGGGTCGCTATGGCTACACCTTC. Encoded protein: CSATVGGRYGYTF.